This T cell receptor beta chain was profiled in a study of STAT5B mutations in CD4+ large granular lymphocyte leukemia. Only in-frame clones appear in the TCRdb table, and some are missing; sequencing was by immunoSEQ multiplex PCR. The sample carries around 20,000 clones, about four fifths recorded once. The ends were cut back, 0 bases at V and 0 bases at J, with 16 bases in the middle. This CDR3 comprises 18 residues. The germline CDR1 and CDR2 sequences are SGHRS and YFSETQ. This receptor was obtained from a human donor in good health. Sequencing was done on a sample of CD4+ T cells from blood buffy coats. The chain recombines TRBV5-1 with TRBJ2-1; a weak D match, TRBD2 (6 bases). The CDR3, as DNA: TGCGCCAGCAGCTTGGCCACTTCTAGCGTAAGCTCCTACAATGAGCAGTTCTTC. Translating it yields CASSLATSSVSSYNEQFF.